These 20 T cell receptor beta chains were sequenced from one sample in a study of shared clonotypes between healthy human individuals. Libraries were prepared by immunoSEQ multiplex PCR; TCRdb keeps only in-frame clonotypes and omits some of them. This table holds some 1.5 million clones, approximately 98% found once. The sequenced sample was naive CD4+ T cells sorted from blood. Indicated subset: CD45RA+ positively selected. All receptors come from a man aged 25-40 years in good health.

The chain uses TRBV5-8 and TRBJ1-2, with 9 positions matching TRBD1. Germline V gives CDR1 SGHTS, CDR2 YDEGEE. This CDR3 contains 14 residues. V lost 4 bases and J lost 7; bases outside the gene matches: 8. CDR3 nucleotides: TGTGCCAGCAGCCTGACAGGGGGAATTGGTGGCTACACCTTC. Translated, it gives CASSLTGGIGGYTF.

The chain combines TRBV5-8 with TRBJ2-7; 12 bases match TRBD2. The V and J ends lost 2 bases and 5 bases, in that order; junction bases with no gene match: 11. CDR3 length: 17 residues. Germline V gene data show CDR1 as SGHTS and CDR2 as YDEGEE. The CDR3 coding sequence is TGTGCCAGCAGCTTTGGTACGACTAGCGGGAGTAGAGACGAGCAGTACTTC. Translated, it gives CASSFGTTSGSRDEQYF. Supplemented by reference TRBV5-8 and TRBJ2-7, the full variable domain reads EAGVTQSPTHLIKTRGQQATLRCSPISGHTSVYWYQQALGLGLQFLLWYDEGEERNRGNFPPRFSGRQFPNYSSELNVNALELEDSALYLCASSFGTTSGSRDEQYFGPGTRLTVT.

This clone has only one observation. This chain links TRBV23-1 with TRBJ2-1, with 11 bases fitting TRBD2. TRBV23-1 is placed among ORFs of uncertain function. Trimming at V came to 7 bases and at J to 0 bases, leaving 5 bases not matched to a gene. This CDR3 has 16 amino acids. CDR3 sequence reads: CASTSSGRSSYNEQFF. CDR3 in DNA: TGCGCCAGCACCTCTAGCGGGAGGAGCTCCTACAATGAGCAGTTCTTC.

V is TRBV19 and J is TRBJ1-5, with unresolved D. Looked up from germline, CDR1 is LNHDA and CDR2 is SQIVND (reference sequence). V lost 4 bases and J lost 0, with 10 bases in between. This CDR3 is built from 15 residues. The CDR3 sequence is CASSSLGGSNQPQHF. CDR3 bases: TGTGCCAGTAGTAGCCTTGGCGGTAGCAATCAGCCCCAGCATTTT.

The V and J genes are TRBV5-1 and TRBJ2-7; D uncertain. V was clipped by 2 bases and J by 7 bases, with 16 bases between them. In germline, CDR1 is SGHRS, CDR2 YFSETQ. The CDR3 sequence is 14 residues long. CDR3: CASSLDAGSREQYF. The CDR3, as DNA: TGCGCCAGCAGCTTAGATGCAGGCTCTAGGGAGCAGTACTTC.

The chain recombines TRBV9 with TRBJ2-2, with TRBD2 identical over 9 bases. The CDR3 sequence is 15 residues long. In germline, CDR1 is SGDLS, CDR2 YYNGEE. Losses at the gene ends were 0 bases for V and 7 bases for J; bases not matched to a gene: 4. In nucleotides, the CDR3 is TGTGCCAGCAGCGTAGGCGGGAGGGCCAACGGGGAGCTGTTTTTT. This gives the protein CASSVGGRANGELFF.

The chain combines TRBV18 with TRBJ2-2; 7 bases fit TRBD2. J lost 6 bases, V lost 4 bases, and 8 bases had no gene match. Germline assignment: CDR1 KGHSH and CDR2 LQKENI. This CDR3 spans 15 amino acids. The DNA for the CDR3 is TGTGCCAGCTCACTGTCCGCGGGAGCGGCCGGGGAGCTGTTTTTT. It encodes CASSLSAGAAGELFF.

This sequence joins TRBV18 and TRBJ1-1; D not resolved. The germline V and J ends were trimmed by 3 bases and 0 bases, with 14 bases remaining between them. The germline gives CDR1 KGHSH, CDR2 LQKENI. The CDR3 loop spans 16 amino acids. The CDR3 region has the DNA TGTGCCAGCTCACCGACGCTTCATAGTGTGAACACTGAAGCTTTCTTT. This gives the protein CASSPTLHSVNTEAFF.

This chain uses TRBV5-4 with TRBJ1-1; TRBD1 is a possible D gene (6 bases). This CDR3 is 13 amino acids long. CDR1 is SGHNT, CDR2 YYREEE, per germline (reference sequence). Trimming removed 3 bases at V and 8 bases at J, with 14 bases between. The CDR3 loop is CASSSPEDSEAFF. DNA for the CDR3: TGTGCCAGCAGCTCCCCTGAGGACAGCGAAGCTTTCTTT.

The V call is TRBV5-1, the J call TRBJ2-1, with 10 bases fitting TRBD1. The V gene end was trimmed by 4 bases and the J gene end by 7 bases; junction bases not matched to a gene: 11. Germline V gene sequence: CDR1 SGHRS, CDR2 YFSETQ. This CDR3 spans 16 amino acids. CDR3 sequence reads: CASSPRLDRGRNEQFF. CDR3 DNA: TGCGCCAGCAGCCCGAGATTGGACAGGGGGAGGAATGAGCAGTTCTTC. The whole variable domain, filled in from reference TRBV5-1 and TRBJ2-1, reads KAGVTQTPRYLIKTRGQQVTLSCSPISGHRSVSWYQQTPGQGLQFLFEYFSETQRNKGNFPGRFSGRQFSNSRSEMNVSTLELGDSALYLCASSPRLDRGRNEQFFGPGTRLTVL.

This clone was seen a single time. V and J are TRBV5-4 and TRBJ1-4, with 10 bases fitting TRBD1. The germline gives CDR1 SGHNT, CDR2 YYREEE (reference sequence). The CDR3 runs to 18 residues. V lost 4 bases and J lost 0; bases outside the gene matches: 9. In DNA form, the CDR3 reads TGTGCCAGCAGCCCGGCAGGGACAGGGGAGACAACTAATGAAAAACTGTTTTTT. It is translated as CASSPAGTGETTNEKLFF.

The rearrangement uses TRBV7-9 and TRBJ2-3; D call uncertain. This CDR3 has 12 residues. Trimming cost V 4 bases and J 2 bases, with 4 bases left between them. CDR1 is SEHNR and CDR2 is FQNEAQ in the germline V gene (reference sequence). CDR3 in amino acids: CASSSYTDTQYF. The CDR3 DNA is TGTGCCAGCAGCTCCTACACAGATACGCAGTATTTT.

The genes are TRBV7-9 and TRBJ2-7, with D possibly being TRBD2 (5 bases). This CDR3 comprises 16 residues. V lost 2 bases to trimming and J lost 0 bases, with 14 bases between them. In germline, CDR1 is SEHNR, CDR2 FQNEAQ (reference sequence). The CDR3 nucleotides are TGTGCCAGCAGCTTAACGGGGTGGGGTAGCTCCTACGAGCAGTACTTC. Its protein is CASSLTGWGSSYEQYF.

This chain connects TRBV7-2 to TRBJ2-7; D perhaps matches TRBD2 (5 bases). The length of the CDR3 is 16 residues. The V end was cut by 0 bases, the J end by 5 bases, with 17 bases between. Germline V gene lookup returns CDR1 SGHTA and CDR2 FQGNSA. The CDR3 bases are TGTGCCAGCAGCTTAGCGCGGGCAGCAGACGGGAACGAGCAGTACTTC. Translating gives CASSLARAADGNEQYF.

This clone was counted a single time. The CDR3 reads CASSMGLAEAYEQYF. Written as DNA, the CDR3 is TGTGCCAGTAGTATGGGACTAGCGGAAGCCTACGAGCAGTACTTC. This sequence joins TRBV19 and TRBJ2-7; 11 positions match TRBD2. The CDR3 runs 15 residues. Germline V lookup: CDR1 LNHDA, CDR2 SQIVND (reference sequence). The J segment lost 2 bases and the V segment lost 3 bases, leaving 3 bases of the junction unmatched.

V and J are TRBV5-1 and TRBJ2-2; 9 nucleotides line up with TRBD2. Per the germline V gene, CDR1 is SGHRS and CDR2 is YFSETQ. The CDR3 totals 14 residues. The J segment lost 4 bases and the V segment lost 4 bases, leaving 2 bases of the junction unmatched. The CDR3 region has the DNA TGCGCCAGCAGCCCTAGCGGGATCACCGGGGAGCTGTTTTTT. Its protein is CASSPSGITGELFF.

DNA of the CDR3: TGTGCCAGCTCACCAGGAATAGCGGGAGGGCCGGGGGAGCAGTACTTC. As protein: CASSPGIAGGPGEQYF. The genes are TRBV18 and TRBJ2-7; TRBD2 agrees at 11 bases. Trimming took 2 bases from V and 7 from J; bases not matched to a gene: 10. The CDR3 has 16 amino acids. The germline CDR1 and CDR2 sequences are KGHSH and LQKENI.

The chain couples TRBV5-1 to TRBJ1-1, with D possibly matching TRBD1 (5 bases). The V end was cut by 5 bases, the J end by 0 bases, with 14 bases between. This CDR3 is built from 15 residues. In germline, CDR1 is SGHRS, CDR2 YFSETQ. CDR3 protein: CASSVGGGMNTEAFF. In DNA, the CDR3 is TGCGCCAGCAGTGTGGGGGGAGGCATGAACACTGAAGCTTTCTTT.

The chain has TRBV28 and TRBJ2-3; 8 bases agree with TRBD1. The germline V gene has CDR1 MDHEN and CDR2 SYDVKM. CDR3 length: 13 residues. With 9 bases clipped from V and 3 bases from J, the junction kept 5 bases outside the gene matches. The CDR3 is CASRGQGTDTQYF. In DNA form, the CDR3 reads TGTGCCAGTAGAGGACAGGGAACAGATACGCAGTATTTT. Full variable domain (remainder filled in from reference TRBV28 and TRBJ2-3): DVKVTQSSRYLVKRTGEKVFLECVQDMDHENMFWYRQDPGLGLRLIYFSYDVKMKEKGDIPEGYSVSREKKERFSLILESASTNQTSMYLCASRGQGTDTQYFGPGTRLTVL.

The chain combines TRBV5-1 with TRBJ2-7; D is perhaps TRBD1 (5 bases). Trimming pared 4 bases from V and 12 bases from J, leaving 17 bases between. The length of the CDR3 is 12 residues. From germline, CDR1 is SGHRS and CDR2 YFSETQ. The CDR3 DNA is TGCGCCAGCAGCAACCCCCCAGGGTTTTTGTACTTC. This sequence encodes CASSNPPGFLYF.